One sample yielded the 16 T cell receptor beta chains listed below, sequenced in a study of cytomegalovirus exposure and HLA in healthy donors. Both 60 Vbeta primers and 13 Jbeta primers went into the PCR. The repertoire was sequenced with immunoSEQ multiplex PCR; TCRdb's copy has only in-frame clones and lacks some. The repertoire holds approximately 200,000 clones, with approximately 84% as singletons. Sample: PBMCs. The receptors stem from a boy younger than 18 in good health and CMV-seronegative.

The rearrangement uses TRBV4-3 and TRBJ1-2; possible D gene TRBD1, 5 bases. From germline, CDR1 is LGHNA and CDR2 YSLEER. Trimming removed 2 bases from V and 2 bases from J, with 15 bases in between. The CDR3 is 16 residues long. The DNA for the CDR3 is TGCGCCAGCAGCCAAAGAAACAGGCGATCCAACTATGGCTACACCTTC. It is translated as CASSQRNRRSNYGYTF.

V is TRBV13 and J is TRBJ1-1; 7 positions match TRBD1. V lost 5 bases to trimming and J lost 3 bases; unmatched junction nucleotides: 6. The CDR3 is made up of 14 amino acids. The germline gives CDR1 PRHDT, CDR2 FYEKMQ (reference sequence). CDR3 bases: TGTGCCAGCAGCGACCCGCAGGGGGACACTGAAGCTTTCTTT. Amino acid sequence: CASSDPQGDTEAFF. The variable domain in full, completed from reference TRBV13 and TRBJ1-1, reads AAGVIQSPRHLIKEKRETATLKCYPIPRHDTVYWYQQGPGQDPQFLISFYEKMQSDKGSIPDRFSAQQFSDYHSELNMSSLELGDSALYFCASSDPQGDTEAFFGQGTRLTVV.

The chain recombines TRBV18 with TRBJ2-2, with 12 nucleotides matching TRBD2. V lost 3 bases to trimming and J lost 6 bases; unmatched junction nucleotides: 8. The CDR3 length is 17 residues. Germline V gene sequence: CDR1 KGHSH, CDR2 LQKENI. The CDR3 loop reads CASSPPGLAGFPGELFF. In DNA, the CDR3 is TGTGCCAGCTCACCTCCCGGACTAGCGGGGTTTCCCGGGGAGCTGTTTTTT.

The chain is built from TRBV6-5 and TRBJ1-6, with 7 bases that match TRBD1. Germline V lookup: CDR1 MNHEY, CDR2 SVGAGI. The CDR3 spans 15 residues. The V and J ends lost 4 bases and 6 bases, in that order; junction bases with no gene match: 6. CDR3 sequence (DNA): TGTGCCAGCAGTTGGGGCCGACAGGGTAATTCACCCCTCCACTTT. Its translation: CASSWGRQGNSPLHF.

This chain connects TRBV29-1 to TRBJ2-7, with D perhaps TRBD2 (5 bases). The V gene lost 1 base and the J gene lost 6 bases, with 10 bases spanning the gap. The germline V gene encodes CDR1 SQVTM and CDR2 ANQGSEA. CDR3 length: 12 amino acids. Here the CDR3 reads CSVEADWGEQYF. In nucleotides, the CDR3 is TGCAGCGTTGAAGCGGACTGGGGCGAGCAGTACTTC.

This clone was found a few times. The V gene is TRBV2, the J gene TRBJ2-2, with 12 bases that match TRBD1. V was clipped by 6 bases and J by 6 bases; unmatched bases: 11. Germline CDR1 reads SNHLY; CDR2 reads FYNNEI. The CDR3 totals 17 residues. The CDR3 loop is CASSPGQGARGAGELFF. The CDR3 DNA reads as TGTGCCAGCAGCCCGGGACAGGGGGCGCGGGGGGCCGGGGAGCTGTTTTTT.

The chain employs TRBV6-6 and TRBJ2-3, with 8 bases that match TRBD1. V was pared by 9 bases and J by 5 bases, with 4 bases of the junction left unmatched. Germline V gives CDR1 MNHNY, CDR2 SVGAGI (reference sequence). The CDR3 has 12 residues. For the CDR3, the DNA is TGTGCCAGTCAGGGGGCGGAAGATACGCAGTATTTT. It encodes CASQGAEDTQYF.

This sequence joins TRBV11-2 and TRBJ1-6; D is possibly TRBD1 (5 bases). Germline V gene data show CDR1 as SGHAT and CDR2 as FQNNGV. V was shortened by 6 bases and J by 9 bases, with 18 bases between the two germline ends. This CDR3 region has 15 residues. The CDR3 loop is CASSPEGVVGSPLHF. DNA for the CDR3: TGTGCCAGCAGTCCAGAAGGGGTCGTCGGTTCACCCCTCCACTTT.

This clone was recorded only once. The chain couples TRBV27 to TRBJ1-1; D might be TRBD1 (5 bases). CDR1 MNHEY and CDR2 SMNVEV come from the germline V gene (reference sequence). V lost 4 bases to trimming and J lost 3 bases, with 15 bases between them. The CDR3 has 15 amino acids. CDR3 protein: CASSSRTGLDTEAFF. CDR3 nucleotides: TGTGCCAGCAGTTCCCGAACAGGTTTAGACACTGAAGCTTTCTTT.

This chain connects TRBV11-2 to TRBJ1-2; 7 bases match TRBD1. The CDR3 sequence is 15 residues long. The V and J ends lost 2 bases and 8 bases, in that order; junction bases with no gene match: 11. CDR1 and CDR2 (germline): SGHAT, FQNNGV. CDR3: CASSLNPGQAWGYTF. CDR3 bases: TGTGCCAGCAGCTTAAATCCCGGACAGGCGTGGGGCTACACCTTC.

The chain links TRBV19 to TRBJ2-1; 11 bases map to TRBD2. Germline V gene data show CDR1 as LNHDA and CDR2 as SQIVND (reference sequence). This CDR3 spans 18 amino acids. J lost 8 bases, V lost 5 bases, and 17 bases had no gene match. The CDR3 sequence: CASSYLAGGHGGPYEQFF. CDR3 DNA: TGTGCCAGTAGTTACCTAGCGGGGGGCCACGGGGGGCCCTATGAGCAGTTCTTC.

The V gene is TRBV2, the J gene TRBJ1-4; 11 positions match TRBD1. CDR1 is SNHLY and CDR2 is FYNNEI in the germline V gene. The V segment lost 7 bases and the J segment 8 bases; nucleotides outside the gene matches: 9. This CDR3 spans 15 amino acids. CDR3 protein: CASNRLGQGEEKLFF. The CDR3 DNA sequence: TGTGCCAGCAACCGCTTGGGACAGGGGGAAGAAAAACTGTTTTTT.

This clone occurred once. The chain combines TRBV9 with TRBJ1-5; 8 bases are a match to TRBD1. CDR3 length equals 17 residues. Germline CDR1 is SGDLS and CDR2 is YYNGEE. Germline trimming cut 0 bases from V and 5 bases from J; bases unmatched to any gene: 10. CDR3 loop: CASSVEGLDREDQPQHF. CDR3 coding DNA: TGTGCCAGCAGCGTAGAGGGTTTGGACAGGGAGGATCAGCCCCAGCATTTT.

The rearrangement uses TRBV18 and TRBJ2-1; 10 positions agree with TRBD1. This CDR3 contains 17 residues. The V gene's germline CDR1 is KGHSH and CDR2 LQKENI. Trimming at V came to 4 bases and at J to 0 bases, leaving 6 bases not matched to a gene. This chain's CDR3 is CASSRDRGLSSYNEQFF. For the CDR3, the DNA is TGTGCCAGCTCACGGGACAGGGGCCTTAGCTCCTACAATGAGCAGTTCTTC.

V usage is TRBV4-3 and J usage is TRBJ2-5; weak D call: TRBD2 (5 bases). The germline V gene has CDR1 LGHNA and CDR2 YSLEER. V gave up 0 bases and J gave up 2 bases, with 13 bases separating them. CDR3 size: 16 residues. This CDR3 is CASSQEGPSLQETQYF. The CDR3 nucleotides are TGCGCCAGCAGCCAAGAAGGGCCTAGCCTTCAAGAGACCCAGTACTTC.

CDR3 sequence (DNA): TGTGCCAGCAGCTTGACAGGGGTTCGTGGGACAGATACGCAGTATTTT. It yields the protein CASSLTGVRGTDTQYF. V and J are TRBV5-6 and TRBJ2-3; TRBD1 aligns across 7 bases. Germline trimming cut 1 base from V and 3 bases from J; bases unmatched to any gene: 8. Germline V gene data show CDR1 as SGHDT and CDR2 as YYEEEE. CDR3 length: 16 residues. The variable domain in full, completed from reference TRBV5-6 and TRBJ2-3, reads DAGVTQSPTHLIKTRGQQVTLRCSPKSGHDTVSWYQQALGQGPQFIFQYYEEEERQRGNFPDRFSGHQFPNYSSELNVNALLLGDSALYLCASSLTGVRGTDTQYFGPGTRLTVL.